This record concerns one TCR beta chain sequence. TCRdb recomputed calls from the reads with MiXCR, one row per CDR3 protein. This sample has about 130,000 distinct CDR3 sequences; 7.5% to 9% occur once, and the top ten carry over 9%. This sample was taken from a study of T cell repertoires in cytomegalovirus infection. CDR3 length: 18 amino acids. From germline, CDR1 is DFQATT and CDR2 SNEGSKA (reference sequence). V trimming: 1 base; J trimming: 2 bases; junction bases outside the gene matches: 9. The chain uses TRBV20-1 and TRBJ2-3, with 13 bases matching TRBD2. What was sequenced was PBMCs. This receptor was identified in a human donor in good health (CMV status not recorded). Some clones in this sample may be carry-over from other donors' samples. DNA of the CDR3: TGCAGTGCTAGAGGGACTAGCGGGGGCGAGATGATCACAGATACGCAGTATTTT. It specifies CSARGTSGGEMITDTQYF.